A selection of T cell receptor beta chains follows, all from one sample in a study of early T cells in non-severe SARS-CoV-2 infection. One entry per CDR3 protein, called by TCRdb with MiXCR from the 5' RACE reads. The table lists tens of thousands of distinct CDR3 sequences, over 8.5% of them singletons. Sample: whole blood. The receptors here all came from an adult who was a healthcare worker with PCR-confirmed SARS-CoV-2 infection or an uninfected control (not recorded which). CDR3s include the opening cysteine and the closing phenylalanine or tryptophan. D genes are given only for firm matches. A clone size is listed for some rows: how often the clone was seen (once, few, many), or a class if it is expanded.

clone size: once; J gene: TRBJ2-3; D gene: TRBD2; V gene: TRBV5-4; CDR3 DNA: TGTGCCAGCAGCCCGACACTAGCGGGGGGGCTTCGGCAGTATTTT; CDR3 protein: CASSPTLAGGLRQYF
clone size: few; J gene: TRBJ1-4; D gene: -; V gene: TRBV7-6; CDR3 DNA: TGTGCCAGCAGTCAACGGGACGGGAATGAAAAACTGTTTTTT; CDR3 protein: CASSQRDGNEKLFF
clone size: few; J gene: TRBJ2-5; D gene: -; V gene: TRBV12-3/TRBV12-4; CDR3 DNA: TGTGCCAGCAGCCGACCAACAGGGCAAGAGACCCAGTACTTC; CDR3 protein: CASSRPTGQETQYF
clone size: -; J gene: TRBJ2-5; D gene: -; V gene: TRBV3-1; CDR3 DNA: TGTGCCAGCAGCCAAGAGGGGCGCCGGGACCTTGAAGAGACCCAGTACTTC; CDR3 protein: CASSQEGRRDLEETQYF
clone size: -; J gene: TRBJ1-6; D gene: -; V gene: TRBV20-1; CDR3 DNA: TGCAGTGCTAGAGATCGAGACTCACCTCTCCTTAATTCACCCCTCCACTTT; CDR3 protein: CSARDRDSPLLNSPLHF
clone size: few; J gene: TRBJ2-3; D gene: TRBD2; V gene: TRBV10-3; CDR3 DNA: TGTGCCATCAGACCCACTAGCGGGGGACCTAGCACAGATACGCAGTATTTT; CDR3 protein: CAIRPTSGGPSTDTQYF
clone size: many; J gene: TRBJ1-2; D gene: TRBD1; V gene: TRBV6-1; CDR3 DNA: TGTGCCAGCAGTGAAATATGGGACAGACCATATGGCTACACCTTC; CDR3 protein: CASSEIWDRPYGYTF
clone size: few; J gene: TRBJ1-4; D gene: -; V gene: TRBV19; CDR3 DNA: TGTGCCACCTGCAATCGAGGGAATAATGAAAAACTGTTTTTT; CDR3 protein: CATCNRGNNEKLFF
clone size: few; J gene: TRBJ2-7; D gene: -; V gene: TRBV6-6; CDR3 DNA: TGTGCCAGCACCCACGGGGATCTCCAGTACTTC; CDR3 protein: CASTHGDLQYF
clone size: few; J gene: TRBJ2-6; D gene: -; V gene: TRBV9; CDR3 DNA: TGTGCCAGCAGCGTAGCGCTGTGGACACCCTTCTCTGGGGCCAACGTCCTGACTTTC; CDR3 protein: CASSVALWTPFSGANVLTF
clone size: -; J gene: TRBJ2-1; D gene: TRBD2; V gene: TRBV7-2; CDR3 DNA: TGTGCCAGCAGCCTTAGCGGGGGGCCTCATGAGCAGTTCTTC; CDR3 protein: CASSLSGGPHEQFF
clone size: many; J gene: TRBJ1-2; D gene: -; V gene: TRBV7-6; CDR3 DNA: TGTGCCAGCAGCGCAAGCCTGGGGGCTCTTGACTATGGCTACACCTTC; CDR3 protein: CASSASLGALDYGYTF
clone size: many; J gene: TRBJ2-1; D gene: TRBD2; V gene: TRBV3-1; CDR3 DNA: TGTGCCAGCAGCCAAGGTAACGGGGGGGCCAATGAGCAGTTCTTC; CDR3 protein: CASSQGNGGANEQFF
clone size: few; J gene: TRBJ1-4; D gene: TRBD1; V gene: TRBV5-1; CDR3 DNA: TGCGCCAGCAGCCGGACAGGGGCTAATGAAAAACTGTTTTTT; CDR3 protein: CASSRTGANEKLFF
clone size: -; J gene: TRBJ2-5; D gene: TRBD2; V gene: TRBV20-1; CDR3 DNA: TGCAGTGCTAGAGTTGGGACTAGCGGGGGGGCCCAGACCCAGTACTTC; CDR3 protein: CSARVGTSGGAQTQYF
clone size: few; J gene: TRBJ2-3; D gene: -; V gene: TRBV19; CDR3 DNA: TGTGCCAGTAAGGCCCTTCCAGATACGCAGTATTTT; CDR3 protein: CASKALPDTQYF
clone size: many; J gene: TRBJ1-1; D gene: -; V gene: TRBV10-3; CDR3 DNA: TGTGCCACAACCGGAGGCGGGGGCGAAGCTTTCTTT; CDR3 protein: CATTGGGGEAFF
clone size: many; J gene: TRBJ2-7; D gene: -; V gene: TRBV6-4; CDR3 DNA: TGTGCCAGCAGTGAAGGGGCGGACGGAGGCGAGCAGTACTTC; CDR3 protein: CASSEGADGGEQYF
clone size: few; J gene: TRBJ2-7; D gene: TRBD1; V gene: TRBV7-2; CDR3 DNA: TGTGCCAGCAGCCCGGACAGGGCAATCTCCTACGAGCAGTACTTC; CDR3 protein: CASSPDRAISYEQYF
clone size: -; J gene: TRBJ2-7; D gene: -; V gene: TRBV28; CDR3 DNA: TGTGCCAGCAGCTCGTCCCGCGAGCAGTACTTC; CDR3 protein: CASSSSREQYF
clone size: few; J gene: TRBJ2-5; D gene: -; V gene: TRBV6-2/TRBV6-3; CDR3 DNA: TGTGCCAGCAGTTCCTACCCAGGGAGTTCGGAGACCCAGTACTTC; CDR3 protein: CASSSYPGSSETQYF
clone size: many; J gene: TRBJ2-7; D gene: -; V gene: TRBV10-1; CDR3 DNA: TGCGCCAGCAGTTTTCAGGGCTACGAGCAGTACTTC; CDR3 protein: CASSFQGYEQYF
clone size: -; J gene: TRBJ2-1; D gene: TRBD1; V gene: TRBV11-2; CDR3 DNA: TGTGCCAGCAGCTTAAGACAGGGGTCCTACAATGAGCAGTTCTTC; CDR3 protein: CASSLRQGSYNEQFF
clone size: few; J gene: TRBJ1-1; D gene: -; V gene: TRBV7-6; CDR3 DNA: TGTGCCAGCAGCTTAGGGACCCCTCAAAGGGAGAACACTGAAGCTTTCTTT; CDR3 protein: CASSLGTPQRENTEAFF